This is a list of T cell receptor beta chains from one sample in a study of cytomegalovirus exposure and HLA in healthy donors. Method: immunoSEQ multiplex PCR; TCRdb's copy keeps in-frame clones and lacks some. The sample includes tens of thousands of clones, just under 95% of them seen just once. The specimen sequenced was PBMCs. These receptors all come from a man younger than 35 in good health and CMV-seronegative. Each CDR3 is given with its conserved first and last residue. The D gene is left open where the match is weak. The listing skips clone size in some rows; elsewhere it reads once, few, many or a size class.

v_call	d_call	clone_size	j_call	cdr3_aa	cdr3_nt
TRBV12-5	TRBD1	once	TRBJ2-5	CASGTGTAQETQYF	TGTGCTAGTGGTACCGGGACAGCACAAGAGACCCAGTACTTC
TRBV7-9	-	-	TRBJ2-3	CASSANSGDTQYF	TGTGCCAGCAGCGCCAACTCAGGAGATACGCAGTATTTT
TRBV6-5	-	-	TRBJ1-2	CASSYSTAEGYTF	TGTGCCAGCAGTTACTCGACAGCAGAAGGCTACACCTTC
TRBV10-3	-	-	TRBJ2-3	CATRGPSGGDTQYF	TGTGCCACCAGGGGTCCCTCGGGTGGAGATACGCAGTATTTT
TRBV9	TRBD2	once	TRBJ2-3	CASSVGSLGEGLTDTQYF	TGTGCCAGCAGCGTAGGGTCTTTGGGGGAGGGCTTGACAGATACGCAGTATTTT
TRBV5-6	TRBD1	-	TRBJ2-3	CASSALPGQAFGTQYF	TGTGCCAGCAGCGCCTTACCGGGACAGGCATTTGGTACGCAGTATTTT
TRBV2	-	once	TRBJ2-3	CASKERGTDTQYF	TGTGCCAGCAAAGAGCGGGGCACAGATACGCAGTATTTT
TRBV25-1	TRBD2	-	TRBJ2-7	CASSLAGTYEQYF	TGTGCCAGCAGTCTAGCGGGGACCTACGAGCAGTACTTC
TRBV28	TRBD1	-	TRBJ1-5	CASSLGQALSNQPQHF	TGTGCCAGCAGTCTCGGACAGGCCCTTAGCAATCAGCCCCAGCATTTT
TRBV19	TRBD2	-	TRBJ2-1	CASSIGLAGGWEQFF	TGTGCCAGTAGTATAGGTCTAGCGGGAGGCTGGGAGCAGTTCTTC
TRBV11-2	-	-	TRBJ1-1	CASSLGDGAWNTEAFF	TGTGCCAGCAGCTTAGGTGACGGAGCTTGGAACACTGAAGCTTTCTTT
TRBV9	TRBD2	-	TRBJ2-1	CASSATPGTSGSYSYNEQFF	TGTGCCAGCAGCGCCACCCCCGGGACTAGCGGGTCGTACTCCTACAATGAGCAGTTCTTC
TRBV28	-	once	TRBJ2-7	CASSQTYEQYF	TGTGCCAGCAGTCAAACCTACGAGCAGTACTTC
TRBV27	-	once	TRBJ1-2	CASSPSGMGYTF	TGTGCCAGCAGCCCCTCAGGTATGGGCTACACCTTC
TRBV7-9	TRBD2	-	TRBJ2-4	CASSLVLTSEAKNIQYF	TGTGCCAGCAGCTTAGTTTTGACTAGCGAAGCCAAAAACATTCAGTACTTC
TRBV6-6	-	-	TRBJ2-7	CASSRRDMYEQYF	TGTGCCAGCTCCCGGCGGGATATGTACGAGCAGTACTTC
TRBV5-5	TRBD1	-	TRBJ1-5	CASSPDRSHNQPQHF	TGTGCCAGCAGCCCGGACAGGAGCCATAATCAGCCCCAGCATTTT
TRBV7-2	TRBD2	-	TRBJ2-7	CASSDRFAGGYEQYF	TGTGCCAGCAGCGATCGTTTCGCGGGGGGCTACGAGCAGTACTTC
TRBV12-5	TRBD1	-	TRBJ1-1	CASGSGQGFLLNTEAFF	TGTGCTAGTGGTTCGGGACAGGGGTTCCTCTTGAACACTGAAGCTTTCTTT
TRBV18	TRBD1	once	TRBJ2-7	CASSLGQDREQYF	TGTGCCAGCTCCCTTGGACAGGACCGAGAGCAGTACTTC
TRBV19	TRBD2	-	TRBJ2-6	CASSTPPGLAGAGANVLTF	TGTGCCAGTAGTACCCCCCCGGGACTAGCGGGAGCTGGGGCCAACGTCCTGACTTTC
TRBV10-3	-	-	TRBJ1-1	CAITGDTEAFF	TGTGCCATCACAGGGGACACTGAAGCTTTCTTT
TRBV7-9	-	once	TRBJ2-5	CASSILNEGGETQYF	TGTGCCAGCAGCATCTTAAATGAAGGGGGAGAGACCCAGTACTTC
TRBV27	TRBD1	-	TRBJ1-2	CASSSGGARVDYGYTF	TGTGCCAGCAGTTCAGGGGGCGCTCGGGTGGACTATGGCTACACCTTC
TRBV27	TRBD1	-	TRBJ2-7	CASSQGQIYEQYF	TGTGCCAGCAGTCAGGGACAGATCTACGAGCAGTACTTC
TRBV6-5	TRBD1	-	TRBJ1-1	CASINRGTEAFF	TGTGCCAGCATTAACAGGGGGACTGAAGCTTTCTTT
TRBV7-2	-	-	TRBJ2-6	CASTRQASGANVLTF	TGTGCCAGCACCCGACAGGCCTCTGGGGCCAACGTCCTGACTTTC
TRBV28	-	-	TRBJ1-5	CASSFSVGYQVNQPQHF	TGTGCCAGCAGTTTCTCCGTTGGATATCAGGTCAATCAGCCCCAGCATTTT
TRBV5-1	-	-	TRBJ1-3	CASSETGFSGNTIYF	TGCGCCAGCAGCGAGACAGGTTTCTCTGGAAACACCATATATTTT
TRBV27	TRBD1	-	TRBJ1-4	CASSSAGQGVKEKLFF	TGTGCCAGCAGTTCCGCAGGACAGGGAGTTAAAGAAAAACTGTTTTTT
TRBV5-1	TRBD1	-	TRBJ2-7	CASSLDRGGGEQYF	TGCGCCAGCAGCTTGGACAGGGGCGGTGGCGAGCAGTACTTC
TRBV5-1	TRBD2	-	TRBJ2-1	CASRGLAGDNEQFF	TGCGCCAGCAGAGGACTAGCGGGAGACAATGAGCAGTTCTTC
TRBV28	-	-	TRBJ2-7	CASSPSSYEQYF	TGTGCCAGCAGCCCTAGCTCCTACGAGCAGTACTTC
TRBV7-8	-	-	TRBJ2-1	CASSLEAASYNEQFF	TGTGCCAGCAGCTTAGAAGCGGCCTCCTACAATGAGCAGTTCTTC
TRBV4-3	-	-	TRBJ2-3	CASSQDMYGVSTDTQYF	TGCGCCAGCAGCCAAGATATGTACGGTGTTAGCACAGATACGCAGTATTTT
TRBV30	TRBD1	-	TRBJ1-2	CAWSGSGTGRYGYTF	TGTGCCTGGAGTGGTTCCGGGACAGGGAGGTATGGCTACACCTTC
TRBV27	TRBD2	-	TRBJ2-1	CASTRREAHNEQFF	TGTGCCAGCACGAGACGGGAGGCACACAATGAGCAGTTCTTC
TRBV18	-	-	TRBJ2-2	CASSPPIGGNTGELFF	TGTGCCAGCTCACCACCAATTGGAGGGAACACCGGGGAGCTGTTTTTT
TRBV7-9	TRBD2	-	TRBJ2-7	CASGTSGRNEQYF	TGTGCCAGCGGGACTAGCGGGAGAAACGAGCAGTACTTC
TRBV19	-	-	TRBJ2-5	CASKREHRAETQYF	TGTGCCAGTAAAAGGGAGCACAGGGCAGAGACCCAGTACTTC
TRBV2	-	-	TRBJ2-7	CASRPRGREQYF	TGTGCCAGCAGACCCAGGGGTCGCGAGCAGTACTTC
TRBV6-6	TRBD1	few	TRBJ1-4	CASSFGITGGTELFF	TGTGCCAGCAGTTTCGGAATCACAGGGGGCACCGAACTGTTTTTT
TRBV7-2	-	-	TRBJ1-5	CASSLGPVNQPQHF	TGTGCCAGCAGCTTGGGGCCCGTCAATCAGCCCCAGCATTTT
TRBV5-1	TRBD1	-	TRBJ2-1	CASSPGQGAPEFF	TGCGCCAGCAGCCCGGGACAGGGGGCTCCCGAGTTCTTC
TRBV19	-	few	TRBJ2-7	CASSIDHGGLSYEQYF	TGTGCCAGTAGTATAGATCACGGGGGGCTCTCCTACGAGCAGTACTTC
TRBV7-2	-	-	TRBJ2-2	CASSLASRVNTGELFF	TGTGCCAGCAGCTTAGCGAGCAGGGTGAACACCGGGGAGCTGTTTTTT
TRBV11-2	-	-	TRBJ1-1	CASSLGQVGTEAFF	TGTGCCAGCAGCTTAGGACAGGTCGGCACTGAAGCTTTCTTT
TRBV7-6	TRBD2	-	TRBJ2-1	CASSLNRDSRTSGPNEQFF	TGTGCCAGCAGCTTGAACCGTGACAGTCGGACTAGCGGCCCCAATGAGCAGTTCTTC